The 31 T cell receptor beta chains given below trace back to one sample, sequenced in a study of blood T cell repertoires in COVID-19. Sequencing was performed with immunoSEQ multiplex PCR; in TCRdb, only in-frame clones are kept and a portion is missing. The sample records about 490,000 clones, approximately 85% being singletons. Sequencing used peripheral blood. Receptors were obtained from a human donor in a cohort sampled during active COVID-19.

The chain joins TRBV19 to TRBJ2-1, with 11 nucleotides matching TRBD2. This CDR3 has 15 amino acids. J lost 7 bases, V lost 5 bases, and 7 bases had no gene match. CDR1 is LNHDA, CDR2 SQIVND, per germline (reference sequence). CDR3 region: CASSPRTSGLNEQFF. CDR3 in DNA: TGTGCCAGTAGTCCCCGGACTAGCGGGTTGAATGAGCAGTTCTTC.

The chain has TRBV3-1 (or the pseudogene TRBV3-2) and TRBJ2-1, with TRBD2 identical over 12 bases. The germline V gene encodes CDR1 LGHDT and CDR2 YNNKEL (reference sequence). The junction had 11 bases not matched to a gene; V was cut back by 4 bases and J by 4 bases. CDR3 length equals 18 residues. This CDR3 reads CASSLTPTGLAGYNEQFF. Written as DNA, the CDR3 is TGTGCCAGCAGCCTCACCCCGACCGGACTAGCGGGATACAATGAGCAGTTCTTC.

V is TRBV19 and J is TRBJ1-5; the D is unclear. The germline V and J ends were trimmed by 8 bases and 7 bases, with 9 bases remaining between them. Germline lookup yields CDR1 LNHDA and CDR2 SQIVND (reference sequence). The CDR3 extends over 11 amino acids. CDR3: CASGSYQPQHF. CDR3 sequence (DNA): TGTGCCAGTGGTTCCTACCAGCCCCAGCATTTT.

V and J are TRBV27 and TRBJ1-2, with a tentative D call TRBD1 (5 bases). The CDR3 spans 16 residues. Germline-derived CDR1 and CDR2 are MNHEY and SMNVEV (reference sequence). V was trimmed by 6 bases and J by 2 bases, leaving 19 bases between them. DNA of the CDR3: TGTGCCAGCAGACCAGGAGGGCAGGGAGGAAACTATGGCTACACCTTC. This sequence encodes CASRPGGQGGNYGYTF.

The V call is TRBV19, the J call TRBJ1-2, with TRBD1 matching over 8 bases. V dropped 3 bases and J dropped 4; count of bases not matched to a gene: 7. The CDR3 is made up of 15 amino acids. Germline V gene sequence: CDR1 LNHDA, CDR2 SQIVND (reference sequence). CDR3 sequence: CASSIVAQGAYGYTF. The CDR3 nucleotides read TGTGCCAGTAGTATCGTAGCTCAGGGGGCCTATGGCTACACCTTC.

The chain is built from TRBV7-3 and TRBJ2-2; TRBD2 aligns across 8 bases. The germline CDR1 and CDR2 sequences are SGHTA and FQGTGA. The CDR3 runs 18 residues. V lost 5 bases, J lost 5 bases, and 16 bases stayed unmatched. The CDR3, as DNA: TGTGCCAGCAGCCTATCCCCTAGCGGGCTAATGGGTACCGGGGAGCTGTTTTTT. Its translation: CASSLSPSGLMGTGELFF.

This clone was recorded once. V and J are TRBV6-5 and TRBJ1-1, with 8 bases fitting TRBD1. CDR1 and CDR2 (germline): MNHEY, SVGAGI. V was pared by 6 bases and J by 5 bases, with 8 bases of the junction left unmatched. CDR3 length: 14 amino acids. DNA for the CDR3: TGTGCCAGCAGCCAGACAGGGGTTGGGACTGAAGCTTTCTTT. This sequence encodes CASSQTGVGTEAFF.

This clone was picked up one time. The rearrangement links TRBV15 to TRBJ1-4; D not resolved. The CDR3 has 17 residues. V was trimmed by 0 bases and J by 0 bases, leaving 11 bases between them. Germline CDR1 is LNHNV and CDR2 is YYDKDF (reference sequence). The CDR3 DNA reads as TGTGCCACCAGCAGAGATGGCAGGTTAGCAACTAATGAAAAACTGTTTTTT. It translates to CATSRDGRLATNEKLFF.

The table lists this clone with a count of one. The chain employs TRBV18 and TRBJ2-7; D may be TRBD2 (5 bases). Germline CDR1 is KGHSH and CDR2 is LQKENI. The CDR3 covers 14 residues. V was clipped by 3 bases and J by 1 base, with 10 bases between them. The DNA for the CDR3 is TGTGCCAGCTCACCCCCTGGACTGTCCTACGAGCAGTACTTC. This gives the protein CASSPPGLSYEQYF.

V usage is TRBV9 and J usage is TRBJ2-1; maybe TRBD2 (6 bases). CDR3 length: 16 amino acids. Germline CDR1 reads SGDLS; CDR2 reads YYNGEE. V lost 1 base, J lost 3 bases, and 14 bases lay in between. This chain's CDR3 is CASSVTGTSIYNEQFF. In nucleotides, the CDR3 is TGTGCCAGCAGCGTAACTGGGACTTCCATCTACAATGAGCAGTTCTTC.

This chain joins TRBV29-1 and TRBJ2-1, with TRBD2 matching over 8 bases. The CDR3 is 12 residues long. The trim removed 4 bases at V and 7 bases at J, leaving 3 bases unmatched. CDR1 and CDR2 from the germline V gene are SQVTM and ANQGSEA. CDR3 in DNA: TGCAGCGTTGGGCGGGGGGATAATGAGCAGTTCTTC. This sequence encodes CSVGRGDNEQFF.

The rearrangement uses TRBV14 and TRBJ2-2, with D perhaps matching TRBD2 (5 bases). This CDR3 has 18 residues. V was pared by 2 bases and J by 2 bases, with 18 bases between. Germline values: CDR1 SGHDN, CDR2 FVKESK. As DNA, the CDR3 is TGTGCCAGCAGCCAATCCGCCTCTAGCCCACCAAACACCGGGGAGCTGTTTTTT. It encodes CASSQSASSPPNTGELFF.

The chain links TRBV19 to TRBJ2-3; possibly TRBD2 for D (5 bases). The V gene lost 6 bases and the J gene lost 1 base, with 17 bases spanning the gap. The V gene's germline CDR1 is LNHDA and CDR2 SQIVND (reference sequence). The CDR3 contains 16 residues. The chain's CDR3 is CASSAGGVRGTDTQYF. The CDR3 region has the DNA TGTGCCAGTAGCGCGGGTGGGGTTCGAGGCACAGATACGCAGTATTTT.

CDR3 region: CASSYSAGEYGYTF. DNA of the CDR3: TGTGCCAGCAGTTACTCCGCAGGGGAATATGGCTACACCTTC. The chain links TRBV6-5 to TRBJ1-2, with D maybe TRBD1 (6 bases). The CDR3 spans 14 residues. Trimming cost V 0 bases and J 5 bases, with 10 bases left between them. From germline, CDR1 is MNHEY and CDR2 SVGAGI.

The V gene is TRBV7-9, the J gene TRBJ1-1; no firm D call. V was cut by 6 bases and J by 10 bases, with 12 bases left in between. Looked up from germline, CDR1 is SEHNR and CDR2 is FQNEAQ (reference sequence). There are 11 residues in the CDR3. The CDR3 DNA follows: TGTGCCAGCAGGAGAGGAGGAGCAGCTTTCTTT. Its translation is CASRRGGAAFF.

In DNA, the CDR3 is TGTGCCAGCAGCCCTTTGAGGGGGACAGGGAGCGAGCAGTACTTC. Translating gives CASSPLRGTGSEQYF. The chain couples TRBV14 to TRBJ2-7; 9 positions agree with TRBD1. V was clipped by 4 bases and J by 6 bases; unmatched bases: 10. Germline loops: CDR1 SGHDN, CDR2 FVKESK. CDR3 size: 15 residues. Full variable domain (rest looked up from reference TRBV14 and TRBJ2-7): EAGVTQFPSHSVIEKGQTVTLRCDPISGHDNLYWYRRVMGKEIKFLLHFVKESKQDESGMPNNRFLAERTGGTYSTLKVQPAELEDSGVYFCASSPLRGTGSEQYFGPGTRLTVT.

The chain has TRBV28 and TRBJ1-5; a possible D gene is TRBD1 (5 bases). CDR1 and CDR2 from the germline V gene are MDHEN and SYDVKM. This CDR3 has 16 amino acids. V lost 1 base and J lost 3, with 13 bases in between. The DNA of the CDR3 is TGTGCCAGCAGTTTATTAATTCGCGGACACAATCAGCCCCAGCATTTT. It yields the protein CASSLLIRGHNQPQHF.

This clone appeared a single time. CDR3 sequence: CASSGTGQTEQFF. CDR3 in DNA: TGTGCCAGCAGCGGGACAGGCCAGACTGAGCAGTTCTTC. The chain is built from TRBV9 and TRBJ2-1, with 7 positions matching TRBD1. Trimming removed 3 bases from V and 9 bases from J; junction bases left unmatched: 6. The CDR3 extends over 13 amino acids. Looked up from germline, CDR1 is SGDLS and CDR2 is YYNGEE.

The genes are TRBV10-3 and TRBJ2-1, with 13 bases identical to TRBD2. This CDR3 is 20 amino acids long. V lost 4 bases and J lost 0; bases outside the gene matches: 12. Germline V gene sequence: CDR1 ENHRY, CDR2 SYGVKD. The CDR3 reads CAISGTRTSGSLSSYNEQFF. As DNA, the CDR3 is TGTGCCATCAGTGGGACTCGGACTAGCGGGAGCCTGAGCTCCTACAATGAGCAGTTCTTC.

The CDR3 DNA follows: TGTGCCAGCAGCTTAACCCTCTCGGATACGCAGTATTTT. Amino acids: CASSLTLSDTQYF. The chain has TRBV7-3 and TRBJ2-3; D ambiguous. This CDR3 is 13 amino acids long. The V end lost 0 bases, the J end lost 6 bases, and 7 bases lay between the germline ends. Germline V gene sequence: CDR1 SGHTA, CDR2 FQGTGA.

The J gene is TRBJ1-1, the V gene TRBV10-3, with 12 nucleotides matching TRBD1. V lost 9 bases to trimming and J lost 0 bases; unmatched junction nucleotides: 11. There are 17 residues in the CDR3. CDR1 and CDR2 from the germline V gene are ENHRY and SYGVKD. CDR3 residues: CAITPGQGASMNTEAFF. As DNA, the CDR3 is TGTGCCATTACGCCGGGACAGGGGGCCTCTATGAACACTGAAGCTTTCTTT.

The CDR3 bases are TGTGCCAGCAGTTTCGGGCTAGCGATACAGTTCTTC. Its translation: CASSFGLAIQFF. The rearrangement links TRBV12-3 or TRBV12-4 to TRBJ2-1; weak D call: TRBD2 (6 bases). CDR3 length equals 12 residues. V was cut by 3 bases and J by 13 bases, with 13 bases left in between.

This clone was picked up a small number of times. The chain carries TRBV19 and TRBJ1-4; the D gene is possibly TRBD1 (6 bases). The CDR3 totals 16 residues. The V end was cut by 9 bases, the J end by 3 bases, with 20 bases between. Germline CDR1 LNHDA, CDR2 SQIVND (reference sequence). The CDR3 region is CASRQGSNSANEKLFF. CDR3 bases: TGTGCCAGCCGGCAGGGGAGCAATTCCGCTAATGAAAAACTGTTTTTT. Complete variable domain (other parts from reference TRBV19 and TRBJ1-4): DGGITQSPKYLFRKEGQNVTLSCEQNLNHDAMYWYRQDPGQGLRLIYYSQIVNDFQKGDIAEGYSVSREKKESFPLTVTSAQKNPTAFYLCASRQGSNSANEKLFFGSGTQLSVL.

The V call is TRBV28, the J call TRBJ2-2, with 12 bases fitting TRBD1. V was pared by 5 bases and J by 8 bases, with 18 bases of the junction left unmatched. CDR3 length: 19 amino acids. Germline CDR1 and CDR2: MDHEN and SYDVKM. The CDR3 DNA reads TGTGCCAGCAGTACGCAAACCGGGACAGGGGGCTATAGCCCAGGGGAGCTGTTTTTT. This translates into CASSTQTGTGGYSPGELFF. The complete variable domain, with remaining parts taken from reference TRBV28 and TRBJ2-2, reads DVKVTQSSRYLVKRTGEKVFLECVQDMDHENMFWYRQDPGLGLRLIYFSYDVKMKEKGDIPEGYSVSREKKERFSLILESASTNQTSMYLCASSTQTGTGGYSPGELFFGEGSRLTVL.

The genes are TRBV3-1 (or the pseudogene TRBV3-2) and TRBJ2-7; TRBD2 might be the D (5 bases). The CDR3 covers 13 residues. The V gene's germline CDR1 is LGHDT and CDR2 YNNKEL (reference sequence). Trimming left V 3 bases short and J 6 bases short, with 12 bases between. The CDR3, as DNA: TGTGCCAGCAGCCATGCGGGTGAAGTCGAGCAGTACTTC. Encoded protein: CASSHAGEVEQYF.

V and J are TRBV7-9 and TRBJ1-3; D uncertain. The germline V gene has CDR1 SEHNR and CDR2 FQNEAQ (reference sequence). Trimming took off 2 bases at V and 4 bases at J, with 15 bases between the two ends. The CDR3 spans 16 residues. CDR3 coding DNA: TGTGCCAGCAGCTTATTGGCGGTAATGGCGGGAAACACCATATATTTT. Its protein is CASSLLAVMAGNTIYF. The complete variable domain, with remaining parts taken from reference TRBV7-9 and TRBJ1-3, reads DTGVSQNPRHKITKRGQNVTFRCDPISEHNRLYWYRQTLGQGPEFLTYFQNEAQLEKSRLLSDRFSAERPKGSFSTLEIQRTEQGDSAMYLCASSLLAVMAGNTIYFGEGSWLTVV.

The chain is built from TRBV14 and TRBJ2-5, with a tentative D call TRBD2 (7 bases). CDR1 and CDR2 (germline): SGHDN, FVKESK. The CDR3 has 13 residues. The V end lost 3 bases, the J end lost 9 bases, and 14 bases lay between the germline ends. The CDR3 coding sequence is TGTGCCAGCAGCCAGCCCCGAGGGGGGGCCCAGTACTTC. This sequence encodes CASSQPRGGAQYF.

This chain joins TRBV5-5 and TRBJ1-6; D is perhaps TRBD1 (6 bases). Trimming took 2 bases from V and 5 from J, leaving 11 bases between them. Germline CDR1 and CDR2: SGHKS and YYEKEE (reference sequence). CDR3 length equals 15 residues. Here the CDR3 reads CASSFPQGNNSPLHF. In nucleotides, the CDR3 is TGTGCCAGCAGCTTTCCACAGGGAAATAATTCACCCCTCCACTTT.

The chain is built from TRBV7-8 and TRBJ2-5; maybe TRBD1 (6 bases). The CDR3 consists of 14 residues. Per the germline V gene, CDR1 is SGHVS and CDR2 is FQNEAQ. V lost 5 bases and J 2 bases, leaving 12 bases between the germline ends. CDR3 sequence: CASSPGQYQETQYF. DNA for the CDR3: TGTGCCAGCAGCCCCGGACAGTATCAAGAGACCCAGTACTTC.

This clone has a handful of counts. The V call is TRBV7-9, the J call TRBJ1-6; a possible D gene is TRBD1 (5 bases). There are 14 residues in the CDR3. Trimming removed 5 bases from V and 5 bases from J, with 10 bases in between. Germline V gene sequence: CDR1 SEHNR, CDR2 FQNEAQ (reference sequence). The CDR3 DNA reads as TGTGCCAGCAGCGTCTCAGGGAATAATTCACCCCTCCACTTT. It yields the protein CASSVSGNNSPLHF.

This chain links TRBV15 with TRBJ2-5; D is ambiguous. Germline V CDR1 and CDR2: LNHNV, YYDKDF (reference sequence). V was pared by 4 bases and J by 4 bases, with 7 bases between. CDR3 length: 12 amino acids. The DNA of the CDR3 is TGTGCCACCAGCAAGAACGGAGAGACCCAGTACTTC. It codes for CATSKNGETQYF.